This record looks at one T cell receptor (beta chain) sequence and its context. What this receptor recognizes is not known. It has no much larger one-base neighbor in the sample; base qualities were not kept. The source of the sample is a study of cytomegalovirus exposure and HLA in healthy donors (dated by TCRdb to 2016 to 2017). Turning to the overall study: According to an earlier analysis of a few hundred of the donors, about 179 million T cells yielded over 90 million unique TCR beta sequences and around 280 Gb of sequence data. An early release covering over 500 HLA-typed donors comprised about 300 gigabases of sequencing data and roughly 85 million unique TCR sequences. Of the 350 to 400 genotyped donors, roughly 85% fell in the genetic ancestry cluster associated with self-reported Caucasian donors. The study was designed to test whether signatures of past pathogen exposure could be identified by cataloging public T cell receptors. The study used immunosequencing to profile the T cell repertoires of 666 subjects and linked those repertoires to cytomegalovirus serostatus. Along with the approximately 700-subject first cohort, a separate validation cohort of about 110 different subjects was used. High-throughput TCR immunosequencing, statistical association of individual TCRs with disease status, and machine learning were combined to predict cytomegalovirus infection status. To study patterns of TCR occurrence, a later analysis re-analyzed previously published TCR beta repertoires from 650 to 750 donors and added high-resolution HLA genotyping. Rather than using new phenotypic data, the later analysis identified candidate immune exposures from TCR beta sequences and from how often those sequences occurred across donors. To decide whether each TCR beta V gene segment behaved as functional or pseudogenic, an earlier analysis of 587 of the donors relied on high-throughput TCR beta sequencing. Alongside the repertoire data, information on donor age, sex, ethnicity and CMV serostatus was compiled. A later genetic analysis took genome-wide SNP genotypes for about 55% of the 666 donors and used that subset as a discovery cohort. Every discovery cohort repertoire had been produced on one sequencing platform. HLA typing included class I and class II loci at four-digit resolution. The number of donors typed differed by locus, with 629-630 for A, B, C, DRB1 and DQB1, roughly 520 for DQA1, 606 for DPA1, and 400 to 490 for DPB1. About five DR-DQ haplotypes were handled as single units for association and clustering, since linkage in the cohort was strong. Among about 400 genotyped donors of the cohort, an average of about 220,000 unique TCR beta nucleotide sequences was sequenced per donor, of which 15% to 20% were non-productive. Results and caveats for the whole study, not just this receptor: A further reported finding was that TCR beta sequences accurately predicted the HLA-A and HLA-B alleles for most subjects in the first cohort. HLA typing was unavailable for some donors at each locus, so association tests used only the typed subset. Because counts were too low, roughly 18 rarely observed V segments, including chromosome 9 orphons, were left out of the earlier analysis of approximately 580 of the donors. The sequencing pipeline was judged likely to have produced a cluster of highly shared sequence variants as a technical artifact. In a later analysis, several top co-occurrence clusters were reported to appear linked to parvovirus B19, influenza, CMV and Epstein-Barr virus. The authors suggested that the approach could potentially be extended to other disease states and immunological phenotypes. In both the original and validation cohorts, the classifier was reported to diagnose cytomegalovirus status with high specificity and sensitivity. When HLA alleles, especially DR and DQ, strongly co-occurred, TCR associations were difficult to assign to individual alleles. In vitro tests confirmed that a few of the cytomegalovirus-associated TCR beta chains recognize cytomegalovirus antigens. Compared with the roughly 700-donor mean, donors in an Asian-associated ancestry cluster had fewer N-insertions in productive TCRs, according to a later genetic analysis. A later analysis found that TCR association rates varied across HLA loci, with DRB1 alleles showing the most associated TCRs and HLA-C alleles the fewest. A total of 150 or so TCR beta chains were listed by the study as associated with cytomegalovirus. Correlated functional status among segregating V segments might reflect linkage disequilibrium, but an unknown experimental factor could not be ruled out. In an earlier analysis of about 600 of the donors, most TCR beta V segments appeared in productive rearrangements about 90% or about 30% of the time, broadly matching IMGT annotations. Roughly uniform sequencing depth across donors was assumed in presence/absence analyses, although this assumption may not hold. In a later analysis, HLA-associated TCR beta chains showed more clonal expansion and lower generation probabilities than non-associated chains that were equally common. In this cohort, only TCR beta chains were sequenced, and detectable features were limited by the absence of alpha or paired-chain data. A later analysis found that most CMV-associated TCR beta chains appeared HLA-restricted, with HLA associations seemingly driven largely by CMV exposure. While some public TCRs were present in many individuals, most TCR sequences turned up only very rarely across donors. An association between a missense DCLRE1C variant and V-gene and J-gene trimming of TCR beta chains was found in a later genetic analysis and replicated in an independent cohort. Because the 87-base-pair reads could not distinguish some IMGT-functional V segments, including TRBV6-2 and TRBV6-3, those segments were excluded. The only immune exposure information available for the cohort was CMV serostatus. At a false discovery rate of 0.05, a later analysis linked around 17,000 TCR beta sequences to specific HLA alleles.

V loses 0 bases of germline sequence and J loses 5 bases, and the interval between the two ends is 13 bases. The CDR3 runs 15 amino acids, cysteine and phenylalanine included. Kept here is only the CDR3 DNA, which spans 45 bases and is read in frame from base 1. The germline V gene sets CDR1 to SNHLY and CDR2 to FYNNEI. Libraries were made using the immunoSEQ multiplex PCR assay. The multiplex PCR relied on a mix of 60 forward primers for TCR Vbeta segments and 13 reverse primers for TCR Jbeta segments. The CDR3 region of rearranged TCR beta genes was amplified from genomic DNA with a multiplex PCR assay. The Illumina HiSeq System was used to sequence the amplified TCR beta libraries as 87-base-pair reads. The authors' pipeline ran thus. A later analysis tallied 80 million to 95 million unique TCR beta chains across the 666 repertoires, and some 10 million of those chains were shared by two or more donors. A nearest-neighbor algorithm error-corrected the raw reads and collapsed the reads into unique sequences, merging closely related sequences to remove PCR and sequencing errors. To assign V, D and J gene segments, CDR3 sequences were aligned to IMGT reference sequences. For a sequence to be retained, a match of at least six nucleotides was required to both a V gene segment and a J gene segment. Rearrangements were called productive when the CDR3 lacked stop codons and stayed in frame with V and J; all others were non-productive. CDR3 was defined by IMGT convention, running from the second conserved V-encoded cysteine to the conserved J-encoded phenylalanine. Sequences without an unambiguous match to a single V gene segment were excluded from the earlier analysis of 450 to 750 of the donors. An earlier analysis of a few hundred of the donors classified V segments as functional when productive rearrangements were above 56.7% and as segregating when the standard deviation between donors was above 5%. A statistical classification framework was built for diagnosing cytomegalovirus status from the catalog of TCR beta chain sequences. V and J gene assignment, in a later analysis, came from comparing TCR nucleotide sequences with IMGT/GENE-DB human TR gene sequences. In a later analysis, CDR3 sequences and most-parsimonious VDJ recombination scenarios were assigned using the TCRdist pipeline. In a later analysis, each TCR beta chain was defined by its CDR3 amino acid sequence together with its V-gene family, and reads without a unique V-gene family were excluded. In a later analysis, approximately 640 highly shared, low-generation-probability nucleotide sequences were removed to address suspected cross-contamination and a sequencing artifact. In a later analysis, a clonal expansion index was calculated for each public chain from normalized within-repertoire ranks of inferred template counts. Generation probabilities in a later analysis came from a VDJ recombination model fitted to out-of-frame rearrangements, and those results were checked against IGoR. In a later analysis, hypergeometric tests were used to score TCR-TCR, TCR-HLA and TCR-CMV co-occurrence, with a repertoire-size bias correction applied to TCR pairs. False discovery rates were estimated in a later analysis by permuting HLA or CMV assignments 20 times. In a later analysis, co-occurring TCRs were grouped using DBSCAN, and TCRdist sequence similarity was added for clustering within HLA-allele-positive subsets. For co-occurrence clustering, repertoires with fewer than 30,000 or more than 120,000 public chains were excluded, along with five repertoires with anomalous nucleotide sharing. TCRdb took this table from immuneACCESS and kept in-frame rearrangements with V and J called. Such tables lack part of the clones; where checked against another copy, unresolved V genes explain under half of the gap, and the rest is unexplained. The DNA was the basis for D and trimming; V, J and clone size are from that table. This sample gives some 200,000 clones in total; roughly 12% of them show up just once. Approximately 7.8% of the sample is in the top ten clones.

The cohort was made up of 500 to 850 healthy bone marrow donors. Cohort members were all nominally healthy when sampled, although unrecorded immune exposures were likely present. The donor tested CMV seropositive, placing the donor among the roughly 300 seropositive members of the cohort. A peripheral blood sample was provided by each donor, and peripheral blood mononuclear cells were used for TCR beta sequencing. Genomic DNA extraction from the blood cell samples was performed with the Qiagen DNeasy Blood Extraction Kit. This receptor was obtained from a man aged 45-65 years in good health and CMV-seropositive. The chain is made from TRBV2 and TRBJ1-2; the D gene assignment is ambiguous. Sequenced material: PBMCs. The nucleotide sequence is TGTGCCAGCAGTGAAGCGGTTGCGGGCCTTTATGGCTACACCTTC. This translates into CASSEAVAGLYGYTF.